This T cell receptor (beta chain) was observed in a study of cytomegalovirus exposure and HLA in healthy donors. Assay used: immunoSEQ multiplex PCR; TCRdb lists only in-frame clones, some missing. The top ten clones hold around 2% of a sample with roughly 60,000 clones, 85% to 95% of them seen once. The specimen sequenced was PBMCs. The TCR comes from a man younger than 35 in good health and CMV-seronegative.

The CDR3 DNA is TGTGCCAGCAGTGCGGACAGAGCTAACTATGGCTACACCTTC. Residues: CASSADRANYGYTF. The chain uses TRBV6-5 and TRBJ1-2; a possible D gene is TRBD1 (6 bases). The CDR3 has 14 residues. V dropped 5 bases and J dropped 0 bases, with 10 bases sitting between them. The germline V gene has CDR1 MNHEY and CDR2 SVGAGI.